One and the same sample provided the 22 T cell receptor beta chains below, sequenced in a study of T cell repertoires in cytomegalovirus infection. TCRdb passed the reads through MiXCR, listing each CDR3 protein once. The profile shows roughly 990,000 distinct CDR3 sequences, around 31% of them singletons. These receptors have no identified antigens. The material sequenced was cultured CD8+ T cells from PBMCs, taken from culture after CMV antigen stimulation. All receptors derive from a human donor in good health (CMV status not recorded). Some clones in this sample may be carry-over from other donors' samples.

This clonotype was counted a few times. The DNA for the CDR3 is TGCGCCAGCAGCCATTGGACAGGGGTCGAAGATACGCAGTATTTT. It translates to CASSHWTGVEDTQYF. The chain couples TRBV4-3 to TRBJ2-3; 9 bases agree with TRBD1. The CDR3 length is 15 residues. J was trimmed by 5 bases and V by 3 bases; bases with no gene match: 6. The germline V gene has CDR1 LGHNA and CDR2 YSLEER.

As to this clonotype: This may come from a read error, since a much larger clone is one base off. This chain links TRBV9 with TRBJ2-2; D is possibly TRBD2 (5 bases). Per germline, CDR1 SGDLS and CDR2 YYNGEE. This CDR3 contains 11 residues. The CDR3 sequence is CASSVAGEPFF. The CDR3 bases are TGTGCCAGCAGCGTAGCCGGGGAGCCGTTTTTT.

The rearrangement links TRBV27 to TRBJ2-3; the match to TRBD1 covers 8 bases. This CDR3 comprises 14 residues. V lost 7 bases and J lost 2; bases outside the gene matches: 5. CDR1 and CDR2 (germline): MNHEY, SMNVEV (reference sequence). CDR3 amino acids: CASTRTGFTDTQYF. Written as DNA, the CDR3 is TGTGCCAGCACCCGGACAGGGTTCACAGATACGCAGTATTTT.

This clonotype was seen a handful of times. The V gene is TRBV9, the J gene TRBJ1-6; D may be TRBD1 (5 bases). With 3 bases removed from V and 9 bases from J, the gap between germline ends came to 13 bases. CDR1 SGDLS and CDR2 YYNGEE come from the germline V gene. The CDR3 consists of 14 residues. The CDR3 reads CASSEWQGGSPLHF. In DNA, the CDR3 is TGTGCCAGCAGCGAGTGGCAGGGAGGTTCACCCCTCCACTTT.

The chain has TRBV12-5 and TRBJ2-3, with D unresolved. In germline, CDR1 is LGHNT, CDR2 FRNRAP. The length of the CDR3 is 15 residues. The V and J ends lost 5 bases and 2 bases respectively, with 14 bases between them. The CDR3 nucleotides read TGTGCTAGTGGTGGCCTAGTCTCCCTCACAGATACGCAGTATTTT. Translating it yields CASGGLVSLTDTQYF.

With respect to this clonotype: An end of the junction differs from the germline gene, which may be a read error. V is TRBV7-9 and J is TRBJ1-4, with 10 bases that match TRBD1. The CDR3 totals 16 residues. The germline CDR1 and CDR2 sequences are SEHNR and FQNEAQ (reference sequence). Written as DNA, the CDR3 is TGTGCCAACAGCAAGAGACAGGGGGCTACTAATGAAAAACTGTTTTTT. This gives the protein CANSKRQGATNEKLFF.

This clonotype showed up many times. The chain is built from TRBV7-8 and TRBJ1-1; D not resolved. This CDR3 has 13 residues. Germline assignment: CDR1 SGHVS and CDR2 FQNEAQ. Trimming shortened V by 5 bases and J by 3 bases, and 10 bases separated the two germline ends. For the CDR3, the DNA is TGTGCCAGCAGCCCCGGGGTTTACACTGAAGCTTTCTTT. This translates into CASSPGVYTEAFF.

V and J are TRBV4-3 and TRBJ2-3; D is unresolved. The CDR3 totals 16 residues. Germline V CDR1 and CDR2: LGHNA, YSLEER. V lost 0 bases, J lost 2 bases, and 12 bases lay in between. The CDR3 nucleotides are TGCGCCAGCAGCCAAGATTACCAGCCATTCACAGATACGCAGTATTTT. Amino acid sequence: CASSQDYQPFTDTQYF.

The CDR3 sequence is CATMRQTEAFF. The CDR3 nucleotides read TGTGCCACTATGAGGCAGACTGAAGCTTTCTTT. The V call is TRBV7-9, the J call TRBJ1-1; D uncertain. Germline V gives CDR1 SEHNR, CDR2 FQNEAQ (reference sequence). V dropped 10 bases and J dropped 5 bases, with 11 bases sitting between them. The CDR3 sequence is 11 residues long.

The sample holds a few counts of this clonotype. This chain links TRBV7-2 with TRBJ1-4, with D tentatively TRBD1 (6 bases). V lost 2 bases to trimming and J lost 8 bases, with 18 bases between them. The CDR3 has 16 residues. CDR1 SGHTA and CDR2 FQGNSA come from the germline V gene. CDR3: CASSLLGGGLAEKLFF. CDR3 nucleotide sequence: TGTGCCAGCAGCTTATTGGGAGGGGGATTGGCCGAAAAACTGTTTTTT.

In its sample, this clonotype was seen a few times. The chain joins TRBV10-3 to TRBJ1-4, with no clear D. Between the trimmed V and J ends, which lost 6 bases and 1 base, there was a span of 9 bases. The germline CDR1 and CDR2 sequences are ENHRY and SYGVKD. The CDR3 runs 14 residues. The CDR3 reads CAISEGGTNEKLFF. The CDR3 DNA sequence: TGTGCCATCAGCGAGGGAGGAACTAATGAAAAACTGTTTTTT.

Note on this clonotype: A much larger clonotype is one base distant, so this may be a read error. The chain combines TRBV7-6 with TRBJ1-2; TRBD1 might be the D (6 bases). CDR3 length equals 13 residues. The V gene lost 3 bases and the J gene lost 6 bases, with 11 bases spanning the gap. Germline values: CDR1 SGHVS, CDR2 FNYEAQ. CDR3 in DNA: TGTGCCAGCAGCTTTGCAACAGGGAATGGCTACACCTTC. This gives the protein CASSFATGNGYTF.

The table lists this clonotype with a few counts. CDR3 nucleotide sequence: TGTGCCAGCTCACCACTTCGAACAGGGGGCGCCGGGGCCAACGTCCTGACTTTC. Residues: CASSPLRTGGAGANVLTF. The chain uses TRBV18 and TRBJ2-6; the match to TRBD1 covers 9 bases. Germline V gives CDR1 KGHSH, CDR2 LQKENI. Trimming took 1 base from V and 4 from J; bases not matched to a gene: 8. The CDR3 length is 18 residues.

The rearrangement links TRBV9 to TRBJ2-3; D uncertain. Germline V gene lookup returns CDR1 SGDLS and CDR2 YYNGEE. Trimming pared 0 bases from V and 2 bases from J, leaving 7 bases between. The CDR3 runs to 14 residues. CDR3 DNA: TGTGCCAGCAGCGTAGGGGTGGACACAGATACGCAGTATTTT. This encodes CASSVGVDTDTQYF.

V gene TRBV12-3 or TRBV12-4 combines with J gene TRBJ1-2; the match to TRBD1 covers 7 bases. V lost 6 bases and J lost 4; bases outside the gene matches: 5. The length of the CDR3 is 13 residues. CDR3 in amino acids: CASSTGAIYGYTF. For the CDR3, the DNA is TGTGCCAGCAGCACAGGGGCGATCTATGGCTACACCTTC.

As regards this clonotype: The germline gene is not matched at one end of the junction; a read error may be the cause. This sequence joins TRBV2 and TRBJ2-7, with D perhaps TRBD1 (6 bases). This CDR3 comprises 12 residues. The germline gives CDR1 SNHLY, CDR2 FYNNEI. CDR3 bases: TGTGCCAGCGGGGGACCGACAGGATTCTATTTCTTC. Amino acid sequence: CASGGPTGFYFF.

This clonotype was counted only a few times. This sequence joins TRBV7-9 and TRBJ1-5, with a possible D match to TRBD1 (5 bases). The CDR3 has 19 amino acids. Germline lookup yields CDR1 SEHNR and CDR2 FQNEAQ (reference sequence). The V end lost 1 base, the J end lost 0 bases, and 19 bases lay between the germline ends. CDR3 amino acids: CASSLEVGRGVYSNQPQHF. CDR3 nucleotides: TGTGCCAGCAGCTTAGAGGTGGGACGGGGGGTTTATAGCAATCAGCCCCAGCATTTT.

The chain couples TRBV5-6 to TRBJ2-1; maybe TRBD2 (6 bases). Trimming removed 3 bases at V and 3 bases at J, with 13 bases between. The V gene's germline CDR1 is SGHDT and CDR2 YYEEEE. This CDR3 region has 15 residues. The CDR3 DNA sequence: TGTGCCAGCAGCTCCGAGGGGCGGGGCTACAATGAGCAGTTCTTC. This gives the protein CASSSEGRGYNEQFF.

V is TRBV19 and J is TRBJ1-1; 8 bases agree with TRBD1. The CDR3 runs 17 residues. After removal of 0 bases from V and 5 bases from J, the junction contained 11 bases not matched to a gene. Germline CDR1 is LNHDA and CDR2 is SQIVND (reference sequence). CDR3 sequence: CASSIDSETGAKTEAFF. CDR3 in DNA: TGTGCCAGTAGTATAGACTCGGAGACAGGGGCAAAAACTGAAGCTTTCTTT.

This sequence joins TRBV2 and TRBJ1-2, with TRBD1 as a possible D gene (6 bases). Germline V gene sequence: CDR1 SNHLY, CDR2 FYNNEI. The CDR3 runs to 13 residues. V was clipped by 4 bases and J by 7 bases, with 13 bases between them. The CDR3 sequence: CASSGPGAVGYTF. DNA of the CDR3: TGTGCCAGCAGTGGGCCAGGGGCGGTTGGCTACACCTTC.

This sequence joins TRBV7-8 and TRBJ2-2, with D perhaps matching TRBD2 (6 bases). Germline V gives CDR1 SGHVS, CDR2 FQNEAQ. The CDR3 has 18 amino acids. The V and J ends lost 7 bases and 0 bases respectively, with 21 bases between them. This CDR3 reads CASTLRRGGPSNTGELFF. The DNA for the CDR3 is TGTGCCAGCACCCTGCGGAGGGGTGGACCTTCGAACACCGGGGAGCTGTTTTTT.

The chain recombines TRBV28 with TRBJ1-1; D possibly corresponds to TRBD1 (6 bases). The CDR3 is 16 amino acids. Germline V lookup: CDR1 MDHEN, CDR2 SYDVKM. Trimming left V 5 bases short and J 6 bases short, with 22 bases between. The CDR3 DNA follows: TGTGCCAGCAGTATCCTAACAACAGGGTCGGGGGCTGAAGCTTTCTTT. This translates into CASSILTTGSGAEAFF.